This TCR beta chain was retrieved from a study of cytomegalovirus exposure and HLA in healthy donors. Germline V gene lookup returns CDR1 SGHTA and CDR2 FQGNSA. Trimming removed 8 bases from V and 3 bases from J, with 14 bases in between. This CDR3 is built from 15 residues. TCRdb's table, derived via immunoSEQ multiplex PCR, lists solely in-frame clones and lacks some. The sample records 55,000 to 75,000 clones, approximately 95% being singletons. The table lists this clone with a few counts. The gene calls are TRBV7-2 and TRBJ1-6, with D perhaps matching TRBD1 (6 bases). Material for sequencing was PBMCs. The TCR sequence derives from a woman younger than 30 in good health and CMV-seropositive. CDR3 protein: CASRTALLYNSPLHF. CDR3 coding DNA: TGTGCCAGCCGGACAGCCCTCCTCTATAATTCACCCCTCCACTTT. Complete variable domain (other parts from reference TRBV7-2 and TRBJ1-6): GAGVSQSPSNKVTEKGKDVELRCDPISGHTALYWYRQSLGQGLEFLIYFQGNSAPDKSGLPSDRFSAERTGGSVSTLTIQRTQQEDSAVYLCASRTALLYNSPLHFGNGTRLTVT.